Following are 13 T cell receptor beta chains from one sample sequenced in a study of blood T cell repertoires in COVID-19. Repertoires were generated with immunoSEQ multiplex PCR, while TCRdb's copy carries only in-frame clones and drops some. The data hold some 200,000 clones, with roughly 80% observed a single time. Material: peripheral blood. These receptors originate from an elderly woman with acute or convalescent COVID-19.

This clone was counted a few times. The V and J genes are TRBV27 and TRBJ1-6; D not certain. This CDR3 region has 14 residues. V lost 4 bases to trimming and J lost 0 bases, with 4 bases between them. Germline lookup yields CDR1 MNHEY and CDR2 SMNVEV (reference sequence). CDR3 residues: CASSSFSYNSPLHF. The CDR3 DNA follows: TGTGCCAGCAGTTCTTTCTCCTATAATTCACCCCTCCACTTT.

The chain combines TRBV9 with TRBJ1-2, with a tentative D call TRBD1 (5 bases). V lost 3 bases and J 0 bases, leaving 9 bases between the germline ends. Germline CDR1 reads SGDLS; CDR2 reads YYNGEE. This CDR3 contains 14 residues. The DNA of the CDR3 is TGTGCCAGCAGCGCTCTGACAGCTAACTATGGCTACACCTTC. Amino acids: CASSALTANYGYTF.

This clone was seen only once. This sequence joins TRBV7-9 and TRBJ2-5, with TRBD2 identical over 7 bases. V dropped 2 bases and J dropped 5; count of bases not matched to a gene: 5. There are 14 residues in the CDR3. Per germline, CDR1 SEHNR and CDR2 FQNEAQ (reference sequence). For the CDR3, the DNA is TGTGCCAGCAGCTTATGGGGGGGTACGGAGACCCAGTACTTC. It codes for CASSLWGGTETQYF. Combining the CDR3 with reference TRBV7-9 and TRBJ2-5 gives the whole variable domain DTGVSQNPRHKITKRGQNVTFRCDPISEHNRLYWYRQTLGQGPEFLTYFQNEAQLEKSRLLSDRFSAERPKGSFSTLEIQRTEQGDSAMYLCASSLWGGTETQYFGPGTRLLVL.

The chain is built from TRBV18 and TRBJ2-7; 7 bases are shared with TRBD1. The J segment lost 7 bases and the V segment lost 2 bases, leaving 8 bases of the junction unmatched. This CDR3 is built from 14 residues. Germline-derived CDR1 and CDR2 are KGHSH and LQKENI. CDR3 bases: TGTGCCAGCTCACCAAGGAATCCGGGACAGGAGCAGTACTTC. Amino acid sequence: CASSPRNPGQEQYF.

The chain recombines TRBV9 with TRBJ1-2, with 9 nucleotides matching TRBD1. This CDR3 is built from 14 residues. Per germline, CDR1 SGDLS and CDR2 YYNGEE. The V and J ends lost 3 bases and 4 bases, in that order; junction bases with no gene match: 4. In DNA, the CDR3 is TGTGCCAGCAGCGCCGGACAGGGGCTCTATGGCTACACCTTC. Residues: CASSAGQGLYGYTF. Based on the CDR3 plus reference TRBV9 and TRBJ1-2, the full variable domain is DSGVTQTPKHLITATGQRVTLRCSPRSGDLSVYWYQQSLDQGLQFLIQYYNGEERAKGNILERFSAQQFPDLHSELNLSSLELGDSALYFCASSAGQGLYGYTFGSGTRLTVV.

This sequence joins TRBV3-1 (or the pseudogene TRBV3-2) and TRBJ1-2; D not certain. The CDR3 extends over 12 amino acids. The V gene's germline CDR1 is LGHDT and CDR2 YNNKEL (reference sequence). V lost 11 bases and J 7 bases, leaving 17 bases between the germline ends. The CDR3 DNA is TGTGCCGTTCAGCAGAGGGATGCTGGCTACACCTTC. This sequence encodes CAVQQRDAGYTF.

The V gene is TRBV11-2, the J gene TRBJ2-2, with D possibly TRBD1 on 6 matching bases. Deletions cut 3 bases from V and 1 base from J, with 6 bases between. The germline CDR1 and CDR2 sequences are SGHAT and FQNNGV. The CDR3 is 14 residues long. For the CDR3, the DNA is TGTGCCAGCAGCTTGGACAGGAACACCGGGGAGCTGTTTTTT. It yields the protein CASSLDRNTGELFF.

The chain couples TRBV5-1 to TRBJ2-1; 8 bases map to TRBD1. Germline V gene data show CDR1 as SGHRS and CDR2 as YFSETQ. V dropped 4 bases and J dropped 8; count of bases not matched to a gene: 11. The CDR3 loop spans 15 amino acids. CDR3 residues: CASSDPTGAEYEQFF. The CDR3 bases are TGCGCCAGCAGCGATCCGACAGGGGCGGAGTATGAGCAGTTCTTC.

The rearrangement uses TRBV14 and TRBJ2-1; 10 positions agree with TRBD1. This CDR3 spans 16 amino acids. Germline V gene sequence: CDR1 SGHDN, CDR2 FVKESK. The V segment lost 5 bases and the J segment 6 bases; nucleotides outside the gene matches: 10. In nucleotides, the CDR3 is TGTGCCAGCAGCTGGGCAGACAGGGGGCCGGGCAATGAGCAGTTCTTC. Translated: CASSWADRGPGNEQFF.

The genes are TRBV19 and TRBJ1-1; no reliable D call. V lost 2 bases, J lost 0 bases, and 19 bases lay in between. Germline CDR1 is LNHDA and CDR2 is SQIVND (reference sequence). The length of the CDR3 is 18 residues. The CDR3 loop reads CASSIRSRILNLNTEAFF. CDR3 in DNA: TGTGCCAGTAGTATAAGGAGTCGGATCCTCAATCTGAACACTGAAGCTTTCTTT.

CDR3 coding DNA: TGTGCCAGCAGCTTAAGTCAGGGGTTTGCAGATACGCAGTATTTT. Its protein is CASSLSQGFADTQYF. J is TRBJ2-3 and V is TRBV7-3; weak D call: TRBD1 (6 bases). The V end lost 1 base, the J end lost 4 bases, and 12 bases lay between the germline ends. CDR3 length: 15 residues. CDR1 and CDR2 from the germline V gene are SGHTA and FQGTGA.

The table lists this clone with a few counts. The V and J genes are TRBV19 and TRBJ1-2; 11 nucleotides align to TRBD1. The CDR3 covers 14 residues. V gave up 5 bases and J gave up 5 bases; unmatched junction bases: 4. The V gene's germline CDR1 is LNHDA and CDR2 SQIVND (reference sequence). CDR3 residues: CASSEDRGRYGYTF. The CDR3, as DNA: TGTGCCAGTAGTGAGGACAGGGGGCGTTATGGCTACACCTTC.

The gene calls are TRBV11-2 and TRBJ1-4; possibly TRBD1 for D (5 bases). The CDR3 covers 15 residues. Trimming removed 6 bases from V and 8 bases from J, with 19 bases in between. Germline CDR1 and CDR2: SGHAT and FQNNGV. The CDR3 DNA is TGTGCCAGCAGTCACGGGGGGGTGGTCGAAGAAAAACTGTTTTTT. Translated, it gives CASSHGGVVEEKLFF. Based on the CDR3 plus reference TRBV11-2 and TRBJ1-4, the full variable domain is EAGVAQSPRYKIIEKRQSVAFWCNPISGHATLYWYQQILGQGPKLLIQFQNNGVVDDSQLPKDRFSAERLKGVDSTLKIQPAKLEDSAVYLCASSHGGVVEEKLFFGSGTQLSVL.